Listed here are 4 T cell receptor beta chains from one sample, sequenced in a study of identical twins. TCRdb recomputed calls from the 5' RACE reads with MiXCR, one row per CDR3 protein. The sample holds more than 1.5 million distinct CDR3 sequences, more than 30% seen once. Source material: cord blood. The receptors derive from a newborn girl in good health.

This chain connects TRBV18 to TRBJ1-2; D gene unclear. This CDR3 has 14 amino acids. The ends were cut back, 3 bases at V and 2 bases at J, with 10 bases in the middle. From germline, CDR1 is KGHSH and CDR2 LQKENI. The CDR3 nucleotides are TGTGCCAGCTCACCTAAGGCCTCGAACTATGGCTACACCTTC. Amino acid sequence: CASSPKASNYGYTF. Full variable domain (outside the CDR3, taken from reference TRBV18 and TRBJ1-2): NAGVMQNPRHLVRRRGQEARLRCSPMKGHSHVYWYRQLPEEGLKFMVYLQKENIIDESGMPKERFSAEFPKEGPSILRIQQVVRGDSAAYFCASSPKASNYGYTFGSGTRLTVV.

V gene TRBV20-1 combines with J gene TRBJ2-5, with 10 bases aligning to TRBD2. TRBJ2-7 explains the end of the DNA better; the J call may be wrong. CDR3 length: 14 residues. Germline-derived CDR1 and CDR2 are DFQATT and SNEGSKA (reference sequence). The CDR3 DNA reads as TGCAGTGCTAGAGTCCTAGCGGGAGTTCACGAGCAGTACTTC. Its protein product is CSARVLAGVHEQYF.

In its sample, this clonotype was seen once. This chain joins TRBV10-2 and TRBJ1-5, with D perhaps matching TRBD1 (5 bases). CDR3 length equals 16 residues. V was trimmed by 3 bases and J by 2 bases, leaving 14 bases between them. Germline values: CDR1 WSHSY, CDR2 SAAADI. The CDR3 DNA follows: TGCGCCAGCAGTGAAAGGGGTTTGGTTGGCAATCAGCCCCAGCATTTT. It is translated as CASSERGLVGNQPQHF.

This clonotype was recorded at least ten times. The chain links TRBV12-5 to TRBJ1-2, with unresolved D. Germline CDR1 reads LGHNT; CDR2 reads FRNRAP. The CDR3 is 14 residues long. Trimming removed 1 base from V and 2 bases from J, with 8 bases in between. The CDR3: CASGLATQNYGYTF. The CDR3 DNA is TGTGCTAGTGGTTTGGCGACACAGAACTATGGCTACACCTTC.